This is a list of T cell receptor beta chains from one sample in a study of shared clonotypes between healthy human individuals. Produced via immunoSEQ multiplex PCR; TCRdb's table is partial and in-frame only. Here the sample spans 2 million to 3 million clones, 80% to 95% being singletons. The sample consisted of naive CD4+ T cells from PBMCs. These receptors were obtained from a man younger than 30 in good health. Some clones in this sample may be carry-over from other donors' samples. CDR3s include the opening cysteine and the closing phenylalanine or tryptophan. A D gene is named only where the DNA matches it firmly. Size is stated for part of the rows, as once, few or many counts, or as a class when the clone is expanded.

cdr3_length | j_call | d_call | v_call | clone_size | cdr3_aa | cdr3_nt
11 | TRBJ2-1 | NA | TRBV20-1 | NA | CSEKPEGEQFF | TGCAGTGAAAAGCCCGAGGGTGAGCAGTTCTTC
17 | TRBJ1-2 | TRBD1 | TRBV28 | NA | CASSVWGTGPTNYGYTF | TGTGCCAGCAGCGTTTGGGGGACAGGGCCCACTAACTATGGCTACACCTTC
17 | TRBJ1-5 | TRBD1 | TRBV19 | few | CASSIGRWQGDNQPQHF | TGTGCCAGTAGTATAGGGAGGTGGCAGGGGGACAATCAGCCCCAGCATTTT
13 | TRBJ2-7 | NA | TRBV30 | NA | CAWSVRGWGEQYF | TGTGCCTGGAGTGTACGGGGTTGGGGGGAGCAGTACTTC
14 | TRBJ1-4 | NA | TRBV18 | NA | CASSPGYREEKLFF | TGTGCCAGCTCACCAGGTTACAGAGAGGAAAAACTGTTTTTT
17 | TRBJ2-2 | TRBD2 | TRBV27 | NA | CASTTLMLAGYTGELFF | TGTGCCAGCACCACATTGATGTTAGCGGGATACACCGGGGAGCTGTTTTTT
13 | TRBJ2-3 | NA | TRBV7-3 | NA | CASSAGTSDTQYF | TGTGCCAGCAGCGCAGGGACATCAGATACGCAGTATTTT
14 | TRBJ1-1 | NA | TRBV10-1 | NA | CASRGPQGNTEAFF | TGCGCCAGCAGGGGGCCCCAAGGGAACACTGAAGCTTTCTTT
16 | TRBJ2-1 | TRBD2 | TRBV7-2 | NA | CASSLELSGRAYEQFF | TGTGCCAGCAGCTTAGAGCTCAGCGGGAGGGCCTATGAGCAGTTCTTC
14 | TRBJ2-3 | NA | TRBV10-3 | NA | CAISPPGTPGTQYF | TGTGCCATCAGCCCTCCCGGGACCCCTGGTACGCAGTATTTT
16 | TRBJ1-2 | TRBD1 | TRBV5-4 | NA | CASSLGGTGVPSGYTF | TGTGCCAGCAGCTTGGGGGGGACAGGGGTTCCATCTGGCTACACCTTC
19 | TRBJ1-3 | NA | TRBV21-1 | NA | CASSKSATEQRISGNTIYF | TGTGCCAGCAGCAAGTCAGCCACAGAACAACGGATATCTGGAAACACCATATATTTT
15 | TRBJ2-5 | NA | TRBV10-3 | NA | CAIRGGDRFQETQYF | TGTGCCATCAGGGGGGGGGACAGGTTCCAAGAGACCCAGTACTTC
16 | TRBJ2-1 | TRBD2 | TRBV10-2 | NA | CASSELAGGPGNEQFF | TGCGCCAGCAGTGAGCTAGCGGGAGGGCCTGGAAATGAGCAGTTCTTC
13 | TRBJ2-3 | NA | TRBV6-6 | NA | CASSRNRPDTQYF | TGTGCCAGCAGCAGGAACAGGCCAGATACGCAGTATTTT
13 | TRBJ1-5 | NA | TRBV15 | NA | CATSRAPTGPQHF | TGTGCCACCAGCAGGGCCCCTACAGGTCCCCAGCATTTT
16 | TRBJ2-1 | TRBD2 | TRBV11-3 | NA | CASSRDKTSGINEQFF | TGTGCCAGCAGCCGCGATAAGACTAGCGGGATTAATGAGCAGTTCTTC
16 | TRBJ1-5 | TRBD1 | TRBV7-9 | few | CASSLGTGRVEQPQHF | TGTGCCAGCAGCTTAGGGACAGGGAGAGTTGAACAGCCCCAGCATTTT
15 | TRBJ2-1 | NA | TRBV7-9 | NA | CASSSYDQPYNEQFF | TGTGCCAGCAGCTCCTACGACCAGCCCTACAATGAGCAGTTCTTC